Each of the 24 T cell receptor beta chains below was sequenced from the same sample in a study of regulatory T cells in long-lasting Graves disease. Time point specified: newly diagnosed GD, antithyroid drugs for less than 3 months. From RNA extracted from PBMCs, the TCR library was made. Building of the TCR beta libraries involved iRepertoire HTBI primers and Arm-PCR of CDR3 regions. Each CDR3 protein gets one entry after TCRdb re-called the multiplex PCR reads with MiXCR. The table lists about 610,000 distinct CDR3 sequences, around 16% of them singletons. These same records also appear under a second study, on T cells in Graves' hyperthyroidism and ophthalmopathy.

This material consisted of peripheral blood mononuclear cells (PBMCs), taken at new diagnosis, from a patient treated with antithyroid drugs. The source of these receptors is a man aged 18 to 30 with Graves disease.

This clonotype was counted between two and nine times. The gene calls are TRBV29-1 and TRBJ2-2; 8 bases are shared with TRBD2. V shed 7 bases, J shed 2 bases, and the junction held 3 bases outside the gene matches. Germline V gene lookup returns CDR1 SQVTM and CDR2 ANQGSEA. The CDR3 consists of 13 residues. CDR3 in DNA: TGCAGCGGCCGGGAGGGTAACACCGGGGAGCTGTTTTTT. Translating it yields CSGREGNTGELFF.

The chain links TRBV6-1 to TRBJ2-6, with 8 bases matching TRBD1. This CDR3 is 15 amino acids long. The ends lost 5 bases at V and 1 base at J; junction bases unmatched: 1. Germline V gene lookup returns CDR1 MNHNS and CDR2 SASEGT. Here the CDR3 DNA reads TGTGCCAGCAGTAGGACAGGGTCTGGGGCCAACGTCCTGACTTTC. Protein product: CASSRTGSGANVLTF.

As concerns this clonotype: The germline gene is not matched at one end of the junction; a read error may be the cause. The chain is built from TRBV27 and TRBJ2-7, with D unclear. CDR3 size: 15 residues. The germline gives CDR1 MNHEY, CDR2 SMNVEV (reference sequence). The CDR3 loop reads CAGSLYVGINYEQYF. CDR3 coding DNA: TGTGCCGGCAGTTTATACGTAGGGATAAACTACGAGCAGTACTTC.

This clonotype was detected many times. The CDR3 bases are TGTGCCAGCAGTTCCCGAGCGGGAGGCCTCACAGATACGCAGTATTTT. This gives the protein CASSSRAGGLTDTQYF. V and J are TRBV27 and TRBJ2-3; 9 nucleotides line up with TRBD2. This CDR3 comprises 16 residues. With 4 bases clipped from V and 2 bases from J, the junction kept 7 bases outside the gene matches. Germline V lookup: CDR1 MNHEY, CDR2 SMNVEV (reference sequence).

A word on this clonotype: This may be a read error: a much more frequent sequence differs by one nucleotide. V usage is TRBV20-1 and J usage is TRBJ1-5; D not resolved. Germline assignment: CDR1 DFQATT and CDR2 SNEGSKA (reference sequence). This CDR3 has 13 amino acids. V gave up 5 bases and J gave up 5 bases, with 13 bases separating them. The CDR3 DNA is TGCAGTGCTCAGGACTCCCGAGATCAGCCCCAGCATTTT. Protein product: CSAQDSRDQPQHF.

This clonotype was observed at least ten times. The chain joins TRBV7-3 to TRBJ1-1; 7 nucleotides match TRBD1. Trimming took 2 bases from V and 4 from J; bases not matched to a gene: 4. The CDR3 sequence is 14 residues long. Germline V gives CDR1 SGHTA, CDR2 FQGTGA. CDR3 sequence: CASSLEGASTEAFF. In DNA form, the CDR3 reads TGTGCCAGCAGCTTAGAGGGGGCGAGCACTGAAGCTTTCTTT.

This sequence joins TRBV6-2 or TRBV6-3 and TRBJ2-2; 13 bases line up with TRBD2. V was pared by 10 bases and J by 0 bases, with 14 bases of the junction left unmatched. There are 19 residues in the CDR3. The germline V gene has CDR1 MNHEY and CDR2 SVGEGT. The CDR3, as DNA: TGTGCCACCCGGCCTACTAGCGGGAGGGCCCTTACGAACACCGGGGAGCTGTTTTTT. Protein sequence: CATRPTSGRALTNTGELFF.

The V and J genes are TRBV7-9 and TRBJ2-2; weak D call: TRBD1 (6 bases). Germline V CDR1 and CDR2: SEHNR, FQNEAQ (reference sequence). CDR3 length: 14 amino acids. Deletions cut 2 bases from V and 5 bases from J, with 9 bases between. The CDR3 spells CASSLPRGTGELFF. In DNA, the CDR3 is TGTGCCAGCAGCTTACCCAGGGGAACCGGGGAGCTGTTTTTT.

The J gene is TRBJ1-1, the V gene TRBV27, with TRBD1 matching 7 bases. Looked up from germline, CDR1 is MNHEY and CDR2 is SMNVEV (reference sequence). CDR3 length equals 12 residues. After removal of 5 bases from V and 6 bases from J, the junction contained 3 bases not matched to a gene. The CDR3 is CASSDRVSEAFF. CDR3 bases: TGTGCCAGCAGTGACAGGGTCTCTGAAGCTTTCTTT.

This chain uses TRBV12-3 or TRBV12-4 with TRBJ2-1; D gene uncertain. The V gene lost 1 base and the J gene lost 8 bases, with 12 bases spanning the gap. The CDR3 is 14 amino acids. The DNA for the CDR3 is TGTGCCAGCAGTTTAGGGAGTGGGTCCCATGAGCAGTTCTTC. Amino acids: CASSLGSGSHEQFF.

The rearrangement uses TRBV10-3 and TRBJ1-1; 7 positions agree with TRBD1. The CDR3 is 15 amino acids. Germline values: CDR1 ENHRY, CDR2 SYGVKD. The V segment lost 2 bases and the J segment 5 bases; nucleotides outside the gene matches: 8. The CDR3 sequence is CAISELQDRRTEAFF. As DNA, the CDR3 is TGTGCCATCAGTGAGCTCCAGGACAGGCGGACTGAAGCTTTCTTT.

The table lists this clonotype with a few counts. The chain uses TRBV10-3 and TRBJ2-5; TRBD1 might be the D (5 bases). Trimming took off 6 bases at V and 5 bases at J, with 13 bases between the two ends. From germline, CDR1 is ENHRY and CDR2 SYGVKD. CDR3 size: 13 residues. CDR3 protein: CAIRGARAETQYF. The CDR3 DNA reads TGTGCCATCAGAGGGGCACGGGCGGAGACCCAGTACTTC.

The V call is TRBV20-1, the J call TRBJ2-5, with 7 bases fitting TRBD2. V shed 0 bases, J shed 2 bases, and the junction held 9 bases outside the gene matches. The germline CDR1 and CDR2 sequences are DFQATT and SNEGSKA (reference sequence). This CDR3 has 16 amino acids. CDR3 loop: CSARDPAGTTQETQYF. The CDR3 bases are TGCAGTGCTAGAGACCCTGCGGGGACTACACAAGAGACCCAGTACTTC.

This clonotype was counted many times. CDR3 nucleotide sequence: TGTGCCAGCAGTACCAGGGTATTAGCTGAAGCTTTCTTT. Protein: CASSTRVLAEAFF. V and J are TRBV12-3 or TRBV12-4 and TRBJ1-1; D may be TRBD1 (5 bases). The CDR3 loop spans 13 amino acids. V gave up 5 bases and J gave up 6 bases, with 13 bases separating them.

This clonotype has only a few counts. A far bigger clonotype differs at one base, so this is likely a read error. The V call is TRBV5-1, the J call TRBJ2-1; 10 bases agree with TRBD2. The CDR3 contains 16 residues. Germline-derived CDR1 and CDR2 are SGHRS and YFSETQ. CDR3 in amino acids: CASSLRTSGSYNGQFF. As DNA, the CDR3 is TGTGCCAGCAGCTTAAGGACTAGCGGCTCCTACAATGGGCAGTTCTTC.

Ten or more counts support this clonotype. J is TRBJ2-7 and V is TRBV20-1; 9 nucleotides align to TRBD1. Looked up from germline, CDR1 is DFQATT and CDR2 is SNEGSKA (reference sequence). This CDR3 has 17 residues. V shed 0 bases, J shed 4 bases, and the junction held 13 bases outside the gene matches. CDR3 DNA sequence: TGCAGTGCTAGAGATTTCATTGGAGGGACAGGGCTATACGAGCAGTACTTC. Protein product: CSARDFIGGTGLYEQYF.

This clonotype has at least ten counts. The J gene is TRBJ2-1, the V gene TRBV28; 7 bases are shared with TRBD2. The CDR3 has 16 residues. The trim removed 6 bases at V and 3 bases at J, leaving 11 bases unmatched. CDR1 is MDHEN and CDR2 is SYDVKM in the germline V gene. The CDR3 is CASRDGGGTGYNEQFF. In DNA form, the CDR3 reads TGTGCCAGCAGGGATGGGGGAGGGACTGGCTACAATGAGCAGTTCTTC.

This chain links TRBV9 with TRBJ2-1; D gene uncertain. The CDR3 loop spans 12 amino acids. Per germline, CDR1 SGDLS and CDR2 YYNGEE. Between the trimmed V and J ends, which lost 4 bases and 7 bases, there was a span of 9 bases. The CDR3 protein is CASSPSWNEQFF. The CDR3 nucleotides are TGTGCCAGCAGCCCCAGCTGGAATGAGCAGTTCTTC.

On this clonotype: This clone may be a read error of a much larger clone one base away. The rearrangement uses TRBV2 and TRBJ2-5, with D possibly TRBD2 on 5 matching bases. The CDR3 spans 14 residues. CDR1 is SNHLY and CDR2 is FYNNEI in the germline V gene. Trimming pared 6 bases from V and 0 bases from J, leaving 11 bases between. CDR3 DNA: TGTGCCAGCAGCCCAGCGGCCAACCAAGAGACCCAGTACTTC. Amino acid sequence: CASSPAANQETQYF.

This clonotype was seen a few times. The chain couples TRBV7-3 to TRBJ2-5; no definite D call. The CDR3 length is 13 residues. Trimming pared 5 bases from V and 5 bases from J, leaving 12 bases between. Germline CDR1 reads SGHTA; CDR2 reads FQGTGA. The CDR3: CASSGPGGETQYF. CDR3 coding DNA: TGTGCCAGCAGCGGGCCGGGCGGCGAGACCCAGTACTTC.

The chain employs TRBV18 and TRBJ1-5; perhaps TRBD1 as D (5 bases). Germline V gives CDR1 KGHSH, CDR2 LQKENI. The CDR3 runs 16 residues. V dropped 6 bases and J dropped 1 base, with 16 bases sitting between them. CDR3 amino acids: CASSPLGGGSNQPQHF. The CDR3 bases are TGTGCCAGCTCTCCCCTTGGGGGTGGGAGCAATCAGCCCCAGCATTTT.

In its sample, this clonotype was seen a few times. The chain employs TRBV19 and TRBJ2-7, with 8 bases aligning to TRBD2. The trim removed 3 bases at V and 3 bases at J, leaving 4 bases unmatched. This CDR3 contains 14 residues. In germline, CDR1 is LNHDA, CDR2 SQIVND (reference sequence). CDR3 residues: CASSIGLALYEQYF. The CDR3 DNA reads TGTGCCAGTAGTATTGGACTAGCACTCTACGAGCAGTACTTC.

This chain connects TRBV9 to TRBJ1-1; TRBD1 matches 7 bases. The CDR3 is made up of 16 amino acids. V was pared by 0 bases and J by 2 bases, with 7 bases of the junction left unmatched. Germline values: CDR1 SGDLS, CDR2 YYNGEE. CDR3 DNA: TGTGCCAGCAGCGTAGATCCAGGGGGATATAACACTGAAGCTTTCTTT. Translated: CASSVDPGGYNTEAFF. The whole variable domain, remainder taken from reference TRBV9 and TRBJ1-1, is DSGVTQTPKHLITATGQRVTLRCSPRSGDLSVYWYQQSLDQGLQFLIQYYNGEERAKGNILERFSAQQFPDLHSELNLSSLELGDSALYFCASSVDPGGYNTEAFFGQGTRLTVV.

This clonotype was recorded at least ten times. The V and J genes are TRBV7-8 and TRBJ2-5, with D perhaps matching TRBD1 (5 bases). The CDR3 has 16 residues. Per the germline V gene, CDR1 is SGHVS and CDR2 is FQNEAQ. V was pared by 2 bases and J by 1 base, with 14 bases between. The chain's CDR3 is CASSLSYPRAQETQYF. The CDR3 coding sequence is TGTGCCAGCAGCTTATCATACCCCAGGGCCCAAGAGACCCAGTACTTC.